Listed below are T cell receptor beta chains from one sample, sequenced in a study of tumor-infiltrating lymphocytes in oesophageal squamous cell carcinoma. One entry per CDR3 protein results from TCRdb running MiXCR on the PCR reads. The data show around 20,000 distinct CDR3 sequences, approximately 40% seen once. The sequenced sample was esophageal tumor tissue. The source is a male donor with esophageal squamous cell carcinoma. Each CDR3 is given with its conserved first and last residue. A D gene is named only where the DNA matches it firmly. The size entry is marked missing in some rows and otherwise reads once, few, many or a size class.

V: TRBV6-6; J: TRBJ2-5; D: .; size: .; CDR3: CASSYSGRIGQETQYF; DNA: TGTGCCAGCAGTTACTCTGGACGAATCGGACAAGAGACCCAGTACTTC
V: TRBV11-2; J: TRBJ2-3; D: TRBD2; size: many; CDR3: CASGRLASGGAADTQYF; DNA: TGTGCCAGCGGTAGACTGGCTAGCGGGGGGGCGGCAGATACGCAGTATTTT
V: TRBV27; J: TRBJ1-1; D: .; size: many; CDR3: CASSHKPQGTEAFF; DNA: TGTGCCAGCAGTCACAAACCGCAGGGGACTGAAGCTTTCTTT
V: TRBV11-2; J: TRBJ2-7; D: TRBD2; size: many; CDR3: CASSPTSGRADEQYF; DNA: TGTGCCAGCAGCCCTACTAGCGGGAGGGCCGACGAGCAGTACTTC
V: TRBV6-6; J: TRBJ2-5; D: TRBD2; size: .; CDR3: CASSYSGLAGEGLETQYF; DNA: TGTGCCAGCAGTTACTCAGGACTAGCGGGAGAAGGCTTAGAGACCCAGTACTTC
V: TRBV28; J: TRBJ2-2; D: .; size: .; CDR3: CASRTGQNTGELFF; DNA: TGTGCCAGCAGAACGGGACAGAACACCGGGGAGCTGTTTTTT
V: TRBV7-8; J: TRBJ2-5; D: .; size: .; CDR3: CASRFNTGTQTQYF; DNA: TGTGCCAGCAGGTTTAATACGGGGACTCAAACCCAGTACTTC
V: TRBV7-2; J: TRBJ2-7; D: TRBD2; size: once; CDR3: CASSLATSGRTHEQYF; DNA: TGTGCCAGCAGCTTAGCTACTAGCGGGAGGACCCACGAGCAGTACTTC
V: TRBV7-2; J: TRBJ2-4; D: .; size: many; CDR3: CASSLGTDRNIQYF; DNA: TGTGCCAGCAGCTTAGGGACCGACAGAAACATTCAGTACTTC
V: TRBV12-2; J: TRBJ2-2; D: .; size: .; CDR3: CASRFLPGQNTGELFF; DNA: TGTGCAAGTCGCTTCCTGCCGGGTCAAAACACCGGGGAGCTGTTTTTT
V: TRBV18; J: TRBJ2-2; D: .; size: .; CDR3: CASSPSVGTSQGELFF; DNA: TGTGCCAGCTCACCATCAGTTGGGACCTCCCAAGGGGAGCTGTTTTTT
V: TRBV7-6; J: TRBJ1-2; D: .; size: .; CDR3: CASSLTVLTYGYTF; DNA: TGTGCCAGCAGCTTAACGGTGCTTACCTATGGCTACACCTTC
V: TRBV7-8; J: TRBJ2-7; D: .; size: .; CDR3: CASRLEAGEQYF; DNA: TGTGCCAGCAGGTTGGAGGCGGGCGAGCAGTACTTC
V: TRBV6-1; J: TRBJ1-2; D: TRBD1; size: .; CDR3: CASTRDRGENYGYTF; DNA: TGTGCCAGCACCAGGGACAGGGGCGAAAACTATGGCTACACCTTC
V: TRBV7-6; J: TRBJ2-7; D: .; size: .; CDR3: CASSLGGGTYEQYF; DNA: TGTGCCAGCAGCTTAGGGGGAGGTACCTACGAGCAGTACTTC
V: TRBV7-3; J: TRBJ2-3; D: .; size: once; CDR3: CASSLSGVRDTQYF; DNA: TGTGCCAGCAGCTTATCTGGGGTTAGAGATACGCAGTATTTT
V: TRBV7-3; J: TRBJ2-1; D: .; size: .; CDR3: CASSPAGSGEQFF; DNA: TGTGCCAGCAGCCCCGCGGGATCGGGTGAGCAGTTCTTC
V: TRBV7-6; J: TRBJ2-7; D: TRBD1; size: medium-sized; CDR3: CASSPTGGYEQYF; DNA: TGTGCCAGCAGCCCTACAGGGGGCTACGAGCAGTACTTC
V: TRBV6-1; J: TRBJ2-1; D: TRBD1; size: many; CDR3: CASIQTRGPLNEQFF; DNA: TGTGCCAGCATTCAGACCAGGGGGCCGCTCAATGAGCAGTTCTTC
V: TRBV6-6; J: TRBJ2-5; D: .; size: .; CDR3: CASSHRDGKETQYF; DNA: TGTGCCAGCAGTCACCGGGACGGCAAAGAGACCCAGTACTTC
V: TRBV6-5; J: TRBJ2-3; D: .; size: .; CDR3: CASSSGTDTQYF; DNA: TGTGCCAGCAGCTCAGGCACAGATACGCAGTATTTT
V: TRBV7-6; J: TRBJ2-7; D: .; size: medium-sized; CDR3: CASSLGGGGHSYNEQYF; DNA: TGTGCCAGCAGCTTAGGGGGCGGGGGACACTCCTACAATGAGCAGTACTTC
V: TRBV27; J: TRBJ2-7; D: TRBD1; size: many; CDR3: CASTLDGTGGKNEQYF; DNA: TGTGCCAGCACCTTAGATGGGACAGGAGGAAAAAACGAGCAGTACTTC
V: TRBV7-6; J: TRBJ2-7; D: .; size: few; CDR3: CASSSQEGEQYF; DNA: TGTGCCAGCAGCTCCCAAGAGGGAGAGCAGTACTTC
V: TRBV3-1; J: TRBJ2-6; D: .; size: .; CDR3: CASFGSGANVLTF; DNA: TGTGCCAGCTTTGGCTCCGGGGCCAACGTCCTGACTTTC
V: TRBV12-3/TRBV12-4; J: TRBJ1-5; D: .; size: .; CDR3: CASSQGIRWGQPQHF; DNA: TGTGCCAGCAGTCAGGGGATAAGGTGGGGTCAGCCCCAGCATTTT
V: TRBV2; J: TRBJ1-3; D: .; size: many; CDR3: CASSESVGFGTIYF; DNA: TGTGCCAGCAGTGAATCTGTAGGTTTCGGCACCATATATTTT
V: TRBV24-1; J: TRBJ1-3; D: .; size: many; CDR3: CATSDETGNTIYF; DNA: TGTGCCACCAGTGATGAGACTGGAAACACCATATATTTT
V: TRBV7-6; J: TRBJ2-1; D: TRBD2; size: .; CDR3: CASSSPGLAGANEQFF; DNA: TGTGCCAGCAGCTCCCCGGGGCTAGCGGGCGCCAATGAGCAGTTCTTC
V: TRBV10-2; J: TRBJ1-5; D: .; size: few; CDR3: CASSPGLNNQPQHF; DNA: TGCGCCAGCAGTCCCGGACTGAACAATCAGCCCCAGCATTTT
V: TRBV5-5; J: TRBJ1-2; D: TRBD1; size: many; CDR3: CASSHRTGEGGYTF; DNA: TGTGCCAGCAGCCACCGGACAGGGGAAGGCGGCTACACCTTC
V: TRBV7-9; J: TRBJ2-3; D: .; size: medium-sized; CDR3: CASSLASSFADTQYF; DNA: TGTGCCAGCAGCTTAGCGTCGAGTTTTGCAGATACGCAGTATTTT
V: TRBV2; J: TRBJ2-3; D: .; size: many; CDR3: CATPSTDTQYF; DNA: TGTGCCACCCCCAGCACAGATACGCAGTATTTT
V: TRBV28; J: TRBJ2-1; D: .; size: .; CDR3: CASTESRAREQFF; DNA: TGTGCCAGCACCGAAAGCAGGGCTCGGGAGCAGTTCTTC
V: TRBV27; J: TRBJ1-4; D: TRBD1; size: many; CDR3: CASSPGQGNEKLFF; DNA: TGTGCCAGCAGTCCGGGACAGGGGAATGAAAAACTGTTTTTT
V: TRBV11-2; J: TRBJ1-1; D: .; size: .; CDR3: CASSLGPGNTEAFF; DNA: TGTGCCAGCAGCTTAGGCCCCGGAAACACTGAAGCTTTCTTT
V: TRBV7-9; J: TRBJ2-7; D: .; size: .; CDR3: CAIKIQGPGNEQYF; DNA: TGTGCCATCAAAATACAGGGCCCTGGGAACGAGCAGTACTTC
V: TRBV27; J: TRBJ2-3; D: .; size: many; CDR3: CASSLTPGTSTDTQYF; DNA: TGTGCCAGCAGTCTCACGCCCGGGACTAGCACAGATACGCAGTATTTT
V: TRBV7-6; J: TRBJ1-6; D: .; size: .; CDR3: CASSLSGTGYEQHF; DNA: TGTGCCAGCAGCTTATCTGGGACCGGATACGAGCAGCACTTT
V: TRBV7-2; J: TRBJ2-7; D: .; size: once; CDR3: CASSLRDNEQYF; DNA: TGTGCCAGCAGCTTAAGGGACAATGAGCAGTACTTC